This is a list of T cell receptor beta chains from one sample in a study of sequential checkpoint blockade in melanoma. Method: immunoSEQ multiplex PCR; TCRdb's copy keeps in-frame clones and lacks some. Here the sample spans roughly 20,000 clones, around 30% being singletons. This specimen consisted of tumor tissue (inferred from file names), obtained from a patient given nivolumab and ipilimumab in sequence. Receptor source: a human donor with melanoma. The conserved cysteine and the conserved F or W are not part of the CDR3 here. Fields, in order: J gene, V gene, D gene, CDR3 protein. The D gene is left open where the match is weak.

J gene: TRBJ2-7; V gene: TRBV25-1; D gene: .; CDR3 protein: ASRDSGSYEQY
J gene: TRBJ1-5; V gene: TRBV6-8; D gene: .; CDR3 protein: ASTTRRVNQPQH
J gene: TRBJ2-7; V gene: TRBV11-3; D gene: TRBD2; CDR3 protein: ASSSGGESYEQY
J gene: TRBJ1-1; V gene: TRBV5-1; D gene: .; CDR3 protein: ASSLATPTGNTEAF
J gene: TRBJ2-2; V gene: TRBV9; D gene: TRBD1; CDR3 protein: ASSSPLGGQVNTGELF
J gene: TRBJ1-1; V gene: TRBV18; D gene: .; CDR3 protein: ASSPPKGMNTEAF
J gene: TRBJ2-7; V gene: TRBV29-1; D gene: .; CDR3 protein: SVSLPWAPSGEQY
J gene: TRBJ2-1; V gene: TRBV29-1; D gene: .; CDR3 protein: SVEGVFNEQF
J gene: TRBJ1-1; V gene: TRBV18; D gene: .; CDR3 protein: ASSPRRGDTEAF
J gene: TRBJ2-5; V gene: TRBV9; D gene: .; CDR3 protein: ASSVGFGETQY
J gene: TRBJ2-6; V gene: TRBV11-3; D gene: .; CDR3 protein: ASSPETRRISGANVLT
J gene: TRBJ1-4; V gene: TRBV19; D gene: .; CDR3 protein: ASSIDQGGGKLF
J gene: TRBJ2-2; V gene: TRBV29-1; D gene: .; CDR3 protein: SVDRGVGVGGELF
J gene: TRBJ2-1; V gene: TRBV11-3; D gene: .; CDR3 protein: ASSSSDGSPFYNEQF
J gene: TRBJ1-2; V gene: TRBV28; D gene: TRBD1; CDR3 protein: ASRGQGYLYGYT
J gene: TRBJ2-1; V gene: TRBV11-3; D gene: TRBD2; CDR3 protein: ASSLTRTSGRDHNEQF
J gene: TRBJ1-3; V gene: TRBV15; D gene: .; CDR3 protein: ATRDSASGNTIY
J gene: TRBJ1-5; V gene: TRBV19; D gene: .; CDR3 protein: ASSMGNQPQH
J gene: TRBJ2-2; V gene: TRBV12-5; D gene: TRBD1; CDR3 protein: AIGDRVVGELF
J gene: TRBJ2-1; V gene: TRBV9; D gene: TRBD2; CDR3 protein: ASSTPAGGPYNEQF
J gene: TRBJ2-1; V gene: TRBV23-1; D gene: TRBD1; CDR3 protein: ASSLQGRSVEQF